This T cell receptor beta chain was identified during a study of T cells in Graves' hyperthyroidism and ophthalmopathy. TCR beta CDR3 regions were amplified from RNA. The HTBI primer set was used in a first-round RT-PCR of the TCR CDR3. From the multiplex PCR reads, TCRdb called clonotypes with MiXCR, one entry per CDR3 protein. Here the sample spans around 490,000 distinct CDR3 sequences, around 20% being singletons. Study-level points and caveats: In blood, most of the thyroid clonotypes expanded above 0.001 were also present.

Between the trimmed V and J ends, which lost 1 base and 2 bases, there was a span of 10 bases. Germline V gene data show CDR1 as SGHRS and CDR2 as YFSETQ. This CDR3 is 15 amino acids long. Disease lasting under 3 months, a NOSPECS grade of at least 4, and a Clinical Activity Score of at least 3 were features of the ophthalmopathy patients. This clonotype was found a few times. Antigen specificity is unknown. V and J are TRBV5-1 and TRBJ2-1; a possible D gene is TRBD2 (7 bases). Sequencing was performed on blood. This TCR came from a middle-aged man with Graves' ophthalmopathy. CDR3 DNA sequence: TGCGCCAGCAGCTTGAGGGGGGGGCCCTACAATGAGCAGTTCTTC. Its protein product is CASSLRGGPYNEQFF.